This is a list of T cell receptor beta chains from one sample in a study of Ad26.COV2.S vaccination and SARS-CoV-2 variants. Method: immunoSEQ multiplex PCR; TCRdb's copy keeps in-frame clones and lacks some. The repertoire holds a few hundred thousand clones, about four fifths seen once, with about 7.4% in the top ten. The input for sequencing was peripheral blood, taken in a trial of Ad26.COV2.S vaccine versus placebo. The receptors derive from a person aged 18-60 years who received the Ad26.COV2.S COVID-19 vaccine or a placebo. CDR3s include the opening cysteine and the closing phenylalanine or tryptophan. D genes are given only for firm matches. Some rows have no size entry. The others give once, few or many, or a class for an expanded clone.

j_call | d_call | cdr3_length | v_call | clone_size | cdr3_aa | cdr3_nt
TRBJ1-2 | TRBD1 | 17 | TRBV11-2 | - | CASSLVRGPRGDYGYTF | TGTGCCAGCAGCTTAGTCAGGGGGCCAAGGGGTGACTATGGCTACACCTTC
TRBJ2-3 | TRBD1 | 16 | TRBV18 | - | CASSPPGTEATDTQYF | TGTGCCAGCTCACCACCCGGGACAGAGGCTACGGATACGCAGTATTTT
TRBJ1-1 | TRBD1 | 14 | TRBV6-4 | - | CASSDSGGNTEAFF | TGTGCCAGCAGTGACTCAGGGGGCAACACTGAAGCTTTCTTT
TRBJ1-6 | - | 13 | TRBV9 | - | CASSGDTISPLHF | TGTGCCAGCAGCGGGGACACTATTTCACCCCTCCACTTT
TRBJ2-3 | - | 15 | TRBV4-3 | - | CASSSSVGGGDTQYF | TGCGCCAGCAGCTCTTCCGTGGGGGGCGGGGATACGCAGTATTTT
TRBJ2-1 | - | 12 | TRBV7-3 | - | CASSLRPGEQFF | TGTGCCAGCAGCCTGAGGCCCGGGGAGCAGTTCTTC
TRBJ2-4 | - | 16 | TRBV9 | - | CASSVAREGGKNIQYF | TGTGCCAGCAGCGTAGCAAGGGAAGGGGGCAAAAACATTCAGTACTTC
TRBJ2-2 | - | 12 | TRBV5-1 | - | CASSFNAGELFF | TGCGCCAGCAGCTTTAACGCCGGGGAGCTGTTTTTT
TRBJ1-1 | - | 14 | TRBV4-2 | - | CASSQDGGNTEAFF | TGTGCCAGCAGCCAAGATGGGGGGAACACTGAAGCTTTCTTT
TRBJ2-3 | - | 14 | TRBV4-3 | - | CASSQYGGANTQYF | TGCGCCAGCAGCCAATATGGGGGGGCTAATACGCAGTATTTT
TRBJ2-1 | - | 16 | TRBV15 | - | CATTTERSSSYNEQFF | TGTGCCACCACGACTGAGCGATCGAGCTCCTACAATGAGCAGTTCTTC
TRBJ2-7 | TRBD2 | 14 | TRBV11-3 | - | CASSLGGRAYEQYF | TGTGCCAGCAGCTTAGGTGGGAGGGCCTACGAGCAGTACTTC
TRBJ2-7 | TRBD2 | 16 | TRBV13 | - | CASSSVAGGPLYEQYF | TGTGCCAGCAGCTCGGTAGCGGGAGGGCCGCTCTACGAGCAGTACTTC
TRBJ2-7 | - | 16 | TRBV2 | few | CASSEAGTLIPYEQYF | TGTGCCAGCAGTGAAGCGGGGACACTTATCCCCTACGAGCAGTACTTC
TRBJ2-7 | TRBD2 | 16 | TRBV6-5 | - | CASSYSTVTSGYEQYF | TGTGCCAGCAGTTACTCGACAGTGACTAGCGGGTACGAGCAGTACTTC
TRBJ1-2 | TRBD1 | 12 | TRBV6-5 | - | CASSYAQGACTF | TGTGCCAGCAGTTACGCACAGGGGGCCTGCACCTTC
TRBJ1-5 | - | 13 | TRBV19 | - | CASSIPRLEPQHF | TGTGCCAGTAGTATCCCTCGGCTGGAGCCCCAGCATTTT
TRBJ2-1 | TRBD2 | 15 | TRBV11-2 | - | CASSSTSGSTYEQFF | TGTGCCAGCAGCTCCACTAGCGGGAGTACATATGAGCAGTTCTTC
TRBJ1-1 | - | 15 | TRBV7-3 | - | CASSLTQIRNTEAFF | TGTGCCAGCAGCTTAACACAGATCCGGAACACTGAAGCTTTCTTT
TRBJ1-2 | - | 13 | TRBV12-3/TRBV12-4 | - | CASSFGRNYGYTF | TGTGCCAGCAGTTTTGGGAGAAACTATGGCTACACCTTC
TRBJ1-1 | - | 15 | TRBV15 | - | CATSRGAGLNTEAFF | TGTGCCACCAGCAGAGGGGCGGGACTGAACACTGAAGCTTTCTTT
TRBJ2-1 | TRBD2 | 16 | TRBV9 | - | CASSVGGLAGYNEQFF | TGTGCCAGCAGCGTAGGGGGACTAGCGGGTTACAATGAGCAGTTCTTC
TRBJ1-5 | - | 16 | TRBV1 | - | CTSSPLTENFNQPQHF | TGCACCAGCAGCCCTTTGACCGAAAACTTCAATCAGCCCCAGCATTTT
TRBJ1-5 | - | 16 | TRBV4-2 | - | CASSQEFAGGNQPQHF | TGTGCCAGCAGCCAAGAATTCGCGGGGGGCAATCAGCCCCAGCATTTT
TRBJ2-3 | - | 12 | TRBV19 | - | CASSRDSNTQYF | TGTGCCAGTAGTCGGGATTCGAATACGCAGTATTTT
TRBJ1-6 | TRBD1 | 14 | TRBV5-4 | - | CASSQGQGNSPLHF | TGTGCCAGCAGCCAGGGACAGGGAAATTCACCCCTCCACTTT
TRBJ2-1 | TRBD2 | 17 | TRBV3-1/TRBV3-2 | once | CASSHSPSGASYNEQFF | TGTGCCAGCAGCCACTCCCCTAGCGGGGCCTCCTACAATGAGCAGTTCTTC
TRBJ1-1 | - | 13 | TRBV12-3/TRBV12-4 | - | CASSSYMNTEAFF | TGTGCCAGCAGCAGTTACATGAACACTGAAGCTTTCTTT
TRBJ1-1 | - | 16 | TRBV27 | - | CASSPARPPRGAEAFF | TGTGCCAGCAGTCCAGCAAGACCCCCCAGGGGCGCTGAAGCTTTCTTT
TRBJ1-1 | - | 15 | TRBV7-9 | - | CASSSTSAINTEAFF | TGTGCCAGCAGCTCCACTTCAGCTATTAACACTGAAGCTTTCTTT
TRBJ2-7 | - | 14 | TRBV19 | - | CASSIRGSTYEQYF | TGTGCCAGTAGTATTAGGGGGAGTACCTACGAGCAGTACTTC
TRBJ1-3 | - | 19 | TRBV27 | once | CASSFLGPKGVASGNTIYF | TGTGCCAGCAGTTTCCTCGGACCTAAGGGGGTGGCCTCTGGAAACACCATATATTTT
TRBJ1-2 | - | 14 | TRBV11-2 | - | CASSLGVSNYGYTF | TGTGCCAGCAGCTTAGGTGTTTCTAACTATGGCTACACCTTC
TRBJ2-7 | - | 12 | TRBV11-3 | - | CASSPGTYEQYF | TGTGCCAGCAGCCCAGGAACCTACGAGCAGTACTTC
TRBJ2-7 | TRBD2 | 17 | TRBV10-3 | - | CAISEWPLASGVYEQYF | TGTGCCATCAGTGAGTGGCCCCTGGCTAGCGGGGTCTACGAGCAGTACTTC
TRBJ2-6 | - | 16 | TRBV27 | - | CASSSGTFPGANVLTF | TGTGCCAGCAGTTCAGGGACATTCCCTGGGGCCAACGTCCTGACTTTC
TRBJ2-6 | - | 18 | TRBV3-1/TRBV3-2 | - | CASSQVETYTAGANVLTF | TGTGCCAGCAGCCAAGTTGAGACCTATACAGCCGGGGCCAACGTCCTGACTTTC
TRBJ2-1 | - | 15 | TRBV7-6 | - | CASSILPTGYNEQFF | TGTGCCAGCAGCATACTCCCGACAGGCTACAATGAGCAGTTCTTC
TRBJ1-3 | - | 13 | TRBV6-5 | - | CASGMTTGNTIYF | TGTGCCAGCGGAATGACAACCGGAAACACCATATATTTT
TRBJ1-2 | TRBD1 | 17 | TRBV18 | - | CASSTSTDYRGERGYTF | TGTGCCAGCTCAACCTCCACAGACTACAGGGGAGAGAGGGGCTACACCTTC
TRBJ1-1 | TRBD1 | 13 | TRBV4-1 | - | CASRRTGVGEAFF | TGCGCCAGCAGACGGACAGGGGTTGGTGAAGCTTTCTTT
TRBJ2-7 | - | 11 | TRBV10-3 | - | CAIGAGPEQYF | TGTGCCATCGGGGCGGGGCCCGAGCAGTACTTC
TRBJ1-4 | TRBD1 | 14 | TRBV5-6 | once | CASSYRDSNEKLFF | TGTGCCAGCAGCTACCGGGACAGCAACGAAAAACTGTTTTTT
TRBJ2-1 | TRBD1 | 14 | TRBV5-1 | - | CASSRAGGAGEQFF | TGCGCCAGCAGCCGAGCAGGGGGTGCGGGTGAGCAGTTCTTC
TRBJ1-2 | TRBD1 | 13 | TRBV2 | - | CASSVRDSNGYTF | TGTGCCAGCAGTGTCCGGGACAGCAATGGCTACACCTTC
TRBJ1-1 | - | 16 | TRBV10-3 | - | CAISEVAGVFGTEAFF | TGTGCCATCAGTGAGGTTGCGGGTGTGTTTGGCACTGAAGCTTTCTTT
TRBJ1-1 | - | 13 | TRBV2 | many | CASSGGAGTEAFF | TGTGCCAGCAGTGGGGGGGCGGGCACTGAAGCTTTCTTT
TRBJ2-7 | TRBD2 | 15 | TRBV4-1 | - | CASSPIGTRVYEQYF | TGCGCCAGCAGCCCAATCGGGACTAGAGTCTACGAGCAGTACTTC
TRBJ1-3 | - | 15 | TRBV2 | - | CASNSGLTTGNTIYF | TGTGCCAGCAACTCGGGGTTAACTACTGGAAACACCATATATTTT
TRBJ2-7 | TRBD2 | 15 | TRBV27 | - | CASSLWASGDYEQYF | TGTGCCAGCAGTTTATGGGCTAGCGGGGACTACGAGCAGTACTTC
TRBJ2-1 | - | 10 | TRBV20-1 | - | CSAERSEQFF | TGCAGTGCCGAGCGGAGTGAGCAGTTCTTC
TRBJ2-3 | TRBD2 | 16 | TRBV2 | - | CASRAFSGRYTDTQYF | TGTGCCAGCAGAGCCTTTAGCGGGAGATACACAGATACGCAGTATTTT